Below are 30 T cell receptor beta chains sequenced from a single sample in a study of T cells after posttransplantation cyclophosphamide listed by TCRdb under 2016. Receptors were amplified or captured by the immunoSEQ multiplex PCR assay. TCRdb stores this immuneACCESS table with in-frame sequences only. Part of the clones is absent; in the studies checked, under half of the shortfall reflects unresolved V genes, and no reason is known for the rest. This sample was tabulated with 40,000 to 55,000 clones, among which there are no singletons. The top ten hold roughly 2.1% of the sample. The sequenced material came from PBMCs. These receptors were obtained from a man aged 40-49 years in good health, CMV-negative, and a related stem cell transplant donor.

This clone was recorded at least ten times. V and J are TRBV2 and TRBJ2-2, with D uncertain. V gave up 4 bases and J gave up 6 bases, with 15 bases separating them. The germline V gene has CDR1 SNHLY and CDR2 FYNNEI. The CDR3 loop spans 15 amino acids. CDR3 bases: TGTGCCAGCAGTGTCCTTTCGCGGTACGCCGGGGAGCTGTTTTTT. This gives the protein CASSVLSRYAGELFF.

This clone was counted ten times or more. This sequence joins TRBV5-5 and TRBJ2-5; no clear D. Germline CDR1 reads SGHKS; CDR2 reads YYEKEE (reference sequence). The CDR3 sequence is 14 residues long. V lost 0 bases and J lost 2, with 8 bases in between. The CDR3 sequence is CASSLVTFQETQYF. Written as DNA, the CDR3 is TGTGCCAGCAGCTTGGTGACTTTTCAAGAGACCCAGTACTTC.

The sample holds many counts of this clone. One end of the junction varies from germline; a read error may be responsible. The V call is TRBV6-5, the J call TRBJ2-1; 8 bases line up with TRBD2. CDR3 length: 15 residues. Germline CDR1 and CDR2: MNHEY and SVGAGI. Written as DNA, the CDR3 is TGTGCCAGCAGTGACTCCGGGAGGGGCCACAATGAGCAGTTCTTC. It encodes CASSDSGRGHNEQFF.

This clone was observed at least ten times. The chain carries TRBV2 and TRBJ1-5; D not certain. Trimming shortened V by 6 bases and J by 4 bases, and 19 bases separated the two germline ends. CDR1 is SNHLY and CDR2 is FYNNEI in the germline V gene. The CDR3 loop spans 16 amino acids. The CDR3 here is CASSPGGPLQNQPQHF. The CDR3 DNA follows: TGTGCCAGCAGCCCCGGAGGCCCGCTCCAAAATCAGCCCCAGCATTTT.

This clone showed up many times. The gene calls are TRBV5-1 and TRBJ1-4, with D perhaps matching TRBD1 (6 bases). The CDR3 loop spans 16 amino acids. Deletions cut 4 bases from V and 0 bases from J, with 13 bases between. Per the germline V gene, CDR1 is SGHRS and CDR2 is YFSETQ. The CDR3 nucleotides read TGCGCCAGCAGCAAAGAACAGGGTTCAACTAATGAAAAACTGTTTTTT. This codes for CASSKEQGSTNEKLFF.

This clone was seen at least ten times. V and J are TRBV6-5 and TRBJ2-2; no reliable D call. V was cut by 0 bases and J by 7 bases, with 12 bases left in between. Per the germline V gene, CDR1 is MNHEY and CDR2 is SVGAGI. This CDR3 spans 15 amino acids. CDR3 sequence: CASSYSSGVGGELFF. CDR3 DNA: TGTGCCAGCAGTTACTCGAGTGGAGTTGGCGGGGAGCTGTTTTTT.

J is TRBJ2-5 and V is TRBV5-1; 11 bases are shared with TRBD1. V shed 5 bases and J 5 bases; nucleotides not matched to a gene: 5. CDR1 and CDR2 from the germline V gene are SGHRS and YFSETQ. CDR3 length equals 14 residues. Written as DNA, the CDR3 is TGCGCCAGCAGACGGACAGGGGGCGGGGAGACCCAGTACTTC. Residues: CASRRTGGGETQYF.

This clone appeared many times. The rearrangement links TRBV9 to TRBJ2-3, with 11 nucleotides matching TRBD2. V lost 4 bases to trimming and J lost 5 bases; unmatched junction nucleotides: 6. Looked up from germline, CDR1 is SGDLS and CDR2 is YYNGEE. The CDR3 consists of 15 residues. The CDR3 nucleotides read TGTGCCAGCAGCCTAACCGGGACTAGCGGAGATACGCAGTATTTT. Translation: CASSLTGTSGDTQYF.

This clone showed up many times. The chain combines TRBV28 with TRBJ1-3; D gene ambiguous. The CDR3 has 17 residues. Trimming shortened V by 7 bases and J by 0 bases, and 19 bases separated the two germline ends. The germline CDR1 and CDR2 sequences are MDHEN and SYDVKM. The CDR3: CASKSRERARSGNTIYF. DNA for the CDR3: TGTGCCAGCAAGAGCCGAGAGAGGGCCCGCTCTGGAAACACCATATATTTT.

This clone was seen at least ten times. This sequence joins TRBV19 and TRBJ2-3; weak D call: TRBD1 (5 bases). Germline CDR1 reads LNHDA; CDR2 reads SQIVND (reference sequence). The length of the CDR3 is 15 residues. V lost 4 bases and J 1 base, leaving 12 bases between the germline ends. The CDR3 reads CASSRSLGGTDTQYF. CDR3 nucleotide sequence: TGTGCCAGTAGTAGATCTCTAGGGGGCACAGATACGCAGTATTTT.

The sample holds many counts of this clone. The gene calls are TRBV27 and TRBJ2-1, with TRBD2 matching over 7 bases. Germline V gene data show CDR1 as MNHEY and CDR2 as SMNVEV (reference sequence). V shed 3 bases, J shed 9 bases, and the junction held 5 bases outside the gene matches. This CDR3 comprises 13 residues. The CDR3 loop reads CASSFKRGAEQFF. CDR3 nucleotide sequence: TGTGCCAGCAGTTTTAAGCGGGGCGCTGAGCAGTTCTTC.

This clone was recorded many times. V is TRBV9 and J is TRBJ1-5; possible D gene TRBD1, 5 bases. From germline, CDR1 is SGDLS and CDR2 YYNGEE. The CDR3 is made up of 15 amino acids. Trimming stripped 0 bases from V and 6 bases from J, with 13 bases between. CDR3 loop: CASSVDGGDSQPQHF. The DNA of the CDR3 is TGTGCCAGCAGCGTAGACGGGGGTGATAGTCAGCCCCAGCATTTT.

The sample holds many counts of this clone. V and J are TRBV10-3 and TRBJ2-2; 8 bases line up with TRBD1. Germline V gene data show CDR1 as ENHRY and CDR2 as SYGVKD. CDR3 size: 16 residues. With V trimmed by 0 bases and J by 1 base, 1 base remained unmatched. CDR3 sequence: CAISESGTGNTGELFF. CDR3 in DNA: TGTGCCATCAGTGAGTCGGGGACAGGGAACACCGGGGAGCTGTTTTTT.

The table lists this clone with a few counts. The rearrangement links TRBV6-6 to TRBJ2-5; 10 bases align to TRBD2. CDR1 MNHNY and CDR2 SVGAGI come from the germline V gene (reference sequence). This CDR3 has 16 amino acids. The V gene end was trimmed by 8 bases and the J gene end by 4 bases; junction bases not matched to a gene: 13. The DNA of the CDR3 is TGTGCCAGCGGCCTCCAACGGAGCGGGGGGGCAGAGACCCAGTACTTC. This sequence encodes CASGLQRSGGAETQYF.

This clone was observed many times. This chain connects TRBV5-4 to TRBJ2-1, with 8 bases that match TRBD2. J was trimmed by 5 bases and V by 0 bases; bases with no gene match: 4. CDR1 is SGHNT, CDR2 YYREEE, per germline (reference sequence). The CDR3 runs to 15 residues. CDR3 protein: CASSLAGAGDNEQFF. CDR3 DNA: TGTGCCAGCAGCTTGGCCGGAGCGGGGGACAATGAGCAGTTCTTC.

In its sample, this clone was seen a few times. This sequence joins TRBV28 and TRBJ1-2; 8 bases match TRBD1. Germline CDR1 is MDHEN and CDR2 is SYDVKM. The CDR3 runs 15 residues. Germline trimming cut 1 base from V and 4 bases from J; bases unmatched to any gene: 5. The CDR3 sequence: CASSLLDRVGYGYTF. For the CDR3, the DNA is TGTGCCAGCAGTTTATTGGACAGGGTAGGCTATGGCTACACCTTC.

This clone was detected ten times or more. The chain carries TRBV10-3 and TRBJ2-4; D is perhaps TRBD1 (5 bases). Per the germline V gene, CDR1 is ENHRY and CDR2 is SYGVKD. The CDR3 runs 15 residues. V lost 2 bases, J lost 4 bases, and 12 bases lay in between. The CDR3 nucleotides read TGTGCCATCAGTGAGACCGACAGCGATAAAAACATTCAGTACTTC. This codes for CAISETDSDKNIQYF.

This clone was counted at least ten times. This sequence joins TRBV7-8 and TRBJ1-4, with D possibly TRBD1 on 5 matching bases. CDR3 length: 16 amino acids. Germline lookup yields CDR1 SGHVS and CDR2 FQNEAQ. Trimming removed 1 base from V and 10 bases from J, with 19 bases in between. CDR3 coding DNA: TGTGCCAGCAGCTTAGTTCCGTATCCGGGGGAACGAAAACTGTTTTTT. Translated, it gives CASSLVPYPGERKLFF.

This clone was recorded many times. This rearrangement joins TRBV18 to TRBJ2-1; TRBD2 agrees at 9 bases. Germline V CDR1 and CDR2: KGHSH, LQKENI. CDR3 length: 16 amino acids. With V trimmed by 2 bases and J by 6 bases, 8 bases remained unmatched. The CDR3 DNA is TGTGCCAGCTCACCAAAAAGCGGGAGGACCGCCAATGAGCAGTTCTTC. The encoded protein is CASSPKSGRTANEQFF.

The sample holds many counts of this clone. The V call is TRBV15, the J call TRBJ2-7; 12 bases align to TRBD2. Germline assignment: CDR1 LNHNV and CDR2 YYDKDF (reference sequence). This CDR3 is 17 amino acids long. J was trimmed by 5 bases and V by 1 base; bases with no gene match: 9. CDR3: CATSRGLAGGPAHEQYV. The CDR3 DNA reads TGTGCCACCAGCAGAGGGCTAGCGGGAGGGCCGGCCCACGAGCAGTACGTC.

The sample holds many counts of this clone. V usage is TRBV14 and J usage is TRBJ2-3; D is ambiguous. CDR1 is SGHDN and CDR2 is FVKESK in the germline V gene. With 5 bases removed from V and 7 bases from J, the gap between germline ends came to 7 bases. This CDR3 is built from 11 residues. The CDR3 protein is CASSSVNTQYF. CDR3 bases: TGTGCCAGCAGCTCGGTAAATACGCAGTATTTT.

This chain uses TRBV7-8 with TRBJ2-5; TRBD2 is a possible D gene (7 bases). Deletions cut 1 base from V and 5 bases from J, with 17 bases between. Germline values: CDR1 SGHVS, CDR2 FQNEAQ. This CDR3 contains 16 residues. The chain's CDR3 is CASSLVGGVGSETQYF. CDR3 coding DNA: TGTGCCAGCAGCTTAGTAGGGGGGGTTGGGAGTGAGACCCAGTACTTC.

The gene calls are TRBV11-2 and TRBJ2-5; D possibly corresponds to TRBD2 (5 bases). The CDR3 has 16 amino acids. Looked up from germline, CDR1 is SGHAT and CDR2 is FQNNGV. The germline V and J ends were trimmed by 4 bases and 2 bases, with 17 bases remaining between them. The DNA for the CDR3 is TGTGCCAGCAGCTCCCGGACCCCGGGGTTACAAGAGACCCAGTACTTC. Its translation: CASSSRTPGLQETQYF.

A few counts support this clone. The rearrangement joins TRBV7-6 to TRBJ2-5; D unclear. This CDR3 contains 15 residues. The germline V and J ends were trimmed by 6 bases and 3 bases, with 17 bases remaining between them. From germline, CDR1 is SGHVS and CDR2 FNYEAQ. The chain's CDR3 is CASSGSSPSKETQYF. CDR3 nucleotide sequence: TGTGCCAGCAGTGGCTCGAGCCCTAGTAAAGAGACCCAGTACTTC. Drawing the rest from reference TRBV7-6 and TRBJ2-5, the complete variable domain is GAGVSQSPRYKVTKRGQDVALRCDPISGHVSLYWYRQALGQGPEFLTYFNYEAQQDKSGLPNDRFSAERPEGSISTLTIQRTEQRDSAMYRCASSGSSPSKETQYFGPGTRLLVL.

This clone was counted ten times or more. This sequence joins TRBV5-1 and TRBJ2-2; 8 nucleotides agree with TRBD2. CDR1 SGHRS and CDR2 YFSETQ come from the germline V gene. CDR3 length equals 16 residues. Trimming took 0 bases from V and 4 from J; bases not matched to a gene: 5. The CDR3 loop reads CASSLELAEVTGELFF. CDR3 sequence (DNA): TGCGCCAGCAGCTTGGAACTAGCGGAGGTCACCGGGGAGCTGTTTTTT.

This clone was seen ten or more times. The chain uses TRBV7-9 and TRBJ2-3, with unresolved D. The V and J ends lost 4 bases and 3 bases respectively, with 8 bases between them. This CDR3 spans 13 amino acids. Germline CDR1 and CDR2: SEHNR and FQNEAQ (reference sequence). The CDR3 DNA reads TGTGCCAGCAGCTATTCCCTAACAGATACGCAGTATTTT. Protein sequence: CASSYSLTDTQYF.

This clone was counted many times. The CDR3 loop reads CASSLVSFTGEEETQYF. The DNA for the CDR3 is TGTGCCAGCAGCTTAGTATCATTTACAGGGGAAGAAGAGACCCAGTACTTC. The chain carries TRBV13 and TRBJ2-5, with 7 bases that match TRBD1. The J segment lost 3 bases and the V segment lost 1 base, leaving 11 bases of the junction unmatched. The length of the CDR3 is 17 residues. CDR1 PRHDT and CDR2 FYEKMQ come from the germline V gene (reference sequence). Full variable domain (remainder filled in from reference TRBV13 and TRBJ2-5): AAGVIQSPRHLIKEKRETATLKCYPIPRHDTVYWYQQGPGQDPQFLISFYEKMQSDKGSIPDRFSAQQFSDYHSELNMSSLELGDSALYFCASSLVSFTGEEETQYFGPGTRLLVL.

This clone was observed a handful of times. The chain joins TRBV2 to TRBJ2-1; TRBD1 is a possible D gene (5 bases). Looked up from germline, CDR1 is SNHLY and CDR2 is FYNNEI. This CDR3 contains 11 residues. The V end was cut by 10 bases, the J end by 7 bases, with 11 bases between. The CDR3 nucleotides are TGTGCCACCCCGGCAGGGAATGAGCAGTTCTTC. This sequence encodes CATPAGNEQFF.

This clone was found a few times. The CDR3 is CASGSGWSYEQYV. The DNA of the CDR3 is TGTGCCAGCGGCTCGGGTTGGTCCTACGAGCAGTACGTC. This chain joins TRBV11-2 and TRBJ2-7; unclear D gene. This CDR3 comprises 13 residues. V gave up 8 bases and J gave up 1 base, with 12 bases separating them. Germline CDR1 and CDR2: SGHAT and FQNNGV.

There are many counts of this clone. The V call is TRBV7-6, the J call TRBJ2-1, with 7 nucleotides matching TRBD2. The trim removed 5 bases at V and 9 bases at J, leaving 7 bases unmatched. This CDR3 comprises 13 residues. CDR1 and CDR2 (germline): SGHVS, FNYEAQ. CDR3 in DNA: TGTGCCAGCAGCCCAAGCGGGACGGCTGAGCAGTTCTTC. Translation: CASSPSGTAEQFF.